What follows are 10 T cell receptor beta chains derived from one specimen sequenced in a study of shared clonotypes between healthy human individuals. Clones were sequenced by immunoSEQ multiplex PCR, and TCRdb holds only the in-frame ones, with some missing. The sample records about 1,900,000 clones, around 96% being singletons. Terminally differentiated effector memory CD45RA+ cells were excluded from the naive CD8 cells, which were CD45RO-negative and positively selected for CCR7. Sequencing input: naive CD8+ T cells sorted from blood. These receptor sequences come from a man younger than 35 in good health.

The J gene is TRBJ1-4, the V gene TRBV7-9; tentatively, D is TRBD1 (5 bases). Germline CDR1 reads SEHNR; CDR2 reads FQNEAQ (reference sequence). V lost 3 bases, J lost 0 bases, and 8 bases lay in between. CDR3 length: 15 residues. CDR3 sequence reads: CASSFDRATNEKLFF. CDR3 DNA: TGTGCCAGCAGCTTCGACAGAGCAACTAATGAAAAACTGTTTTTT. The full variable domain, with the rest looked up from reference TRBV7-9 and TRBJ1-4, is DTGVSQNPRHKITKRGQNVTFRCDPISEHNRLYWYRQTLGQGPEFLTYFQNEAQLEKSRLLSDRFSAERPKGSFSTLEIQRTEQGDSAMYLCASSFDRATNEKLFFGSGTQLSVL.

The CDR3 DNA reads as TGTGCCAGTAGTATAGATTTTTGGGGCCTGGACACTGAAGCTTTCTTT. It translates to CASSIDFWGLDTEAFF. The gene calls are TRBV19 and TRBJ1-1, with D possibly being TRBD1 (5 bases). The CDR3 is made up of 16 amino acids. Germline lookup yields CDR1 LNHDA and CDR2 SQIVND (reference sequence). The ends were cut back, 0 bases at V and 3 bases at J, with 14 bases in the middle.

The V and J genes are TRBV28 and TRBJ1-3, with D perhaps TRBD1 (5 bases). The CDR3 runs 14 residues. Trimming cost V 4 bases and J 3 bases, with 10 bases left between them. The germline V gene encodes CDR1 MDHEN and CDR2 SYDVKM. The CDR3 coding sequence is TGTGCCAGCAGTTATGACAGCGTTGGAAACACCATATATTTT. The encoded protein is CASSYDSVGNTIYF.

The chain has TRBV4-3 and TRBJ2-5, with D possibly matching TRBD2 (5 bases). V lost 1 base, J lost 2 bases, and 11 bases lay in between. Per the germline V gene, CDR1 is LGHNA and CDR2 is YSLEER. CDR3 size: 15 residues. In DNA, the CDR3 is TGCGCCAGCAGCCAAGTCTTACTAGGGCAAGAGACCCAGTACTTC. It yields the protein CASSQVLLGQETQYF.

The rearrangement joins TRBV7-6 to TRBJ2-7; perhaps TRBD2 as D (7 bases). This CDR3 spans 16 amino acids. Germline CDR1 reads SGHVS; CDR2 reads FNYEAQ. V shed 1 base and J shed 4 bases, with 17 bases lying between them. The DNA for the CDR3 is TGTGCCAGCAGCTTAGGAGCGGGACATAATCCGTACGAGCAGTACTTC. Amino acids: CASSLGAGHNPYEQYF.

V gene TRBV27 combines with J gene TRBJ1-5; D gene ambiguous. Per germline, CDR1 MNHEY and CDR2 SMNVEV (reference sequence). Trimming removed 5 bases at V and 10 bases at J, with 15 bases between. CDR3 length: 13 residues. The CDR3 region is CASSAGANGPQHF. The CDR3 DNA reads as TGTGCCAGCAGTGCCGGTGCTAATGGTCCCCAGCATTTT.

Note on this clone: Other DNA sequences within the sample encode an identical CDR3. This sequence joins TRBV27 and TRBJ2-7, with 8 bases that match TRBD1. V shed 4 bases and J 4 bases; nucleotides not matched to a gene: 6. The CDR3 length is 14 residues. Germline V gene data show CDR1 as MNHEY and CDR2 as SMNVEV (reference sequence). CDR3 loop: CASSSGQGPYEQYF. In DNA, the CDR3 is TGTGCCAGCAGTTCCGGACAGGGCCCTTACGAGCAGTACTTC.

The CDR3 DNA sequence: TGTGCCAGCAGGGGCTCTGCGGGATCCTACGAGCAGTACTTC. Its protein product is CASRGSAGSYEQYF. The J gene is TRBJ2-7, the V gene TRBV27; a weak D match, TRBD2 (6 bases). V gave up 6 bases and J gave up 1 base, with 13 bases separating them. The CDR3 is made up of 14 amino acids. Germline V gene lookup returns CDR1 MNHEY and CDR2 SMNVEV (reference sequence).

CDR3 in DNA: TGTGCCAGCAGCCCCTTGGGAGGGAGGGCCGTCAATGAGCAGTTCTTC. Translated: CASSPLGGRAVNEQFF. V usage is TRBV11-2 and J usage is TRBJ2-1; 7 nucleotides line up with TRBD2. V was clipped by 5 bases and J by 6 bases; unmatched bases: 13. Germline V gives CDR1 SGHAT, CDR2 FQNNGV. CDR3 size: 16 residues.

Only one count was recorded for this clone. This sample includes further DNA sequences coding for the same CDR3. This chain connects TRBV13 to TRBJ2-1; 9 bases align to TRBD2. The CDR3 runs to 16 residues. Germline CDR1 and CDR2: PRHDT and FYEKMQ (reference sequence). After removal of 0 bases from V and 4 bases from J, the junction contained 4 bases not matched to a gene. The CDR3 DNA is TGTGCCAGCAGCTTAGGACTAGCGGGTGTTTACAATGAGCAGTTCTTC. This translates into CASSLGLAGVYNEQFF.